These 10 T cell receptor beta chains came from one sample sequenced in a study of blood T cell repertoires in COVID-19. Using immunoSEQ multiplex PCR, the repertoire was profiled, and TCRdb retains in-frame clones only, with some absent. The sample records about 130,000 clones, 92% being singletons. The sample comprised peripheral blood. All receptors come from a man aged 45-65 years with COVID-19, enrolled during active disease.

The chain joins TRBV14 to TRBJ2-1; the match to TRBD2 covers 12 bases. The CDR3 runs 15 residues. CDR1 and CDR2 (germline): SGHDN, FVKESK. The V and J ends lost 2 bases and 6 bases, in that order; junction bases with no gene match: 2. The CDR3 here is CASSQSSGRGNEQFF. The CDR3 nucleotides read TGTGCCAGCAGCCAATCTAGCGGGAGGGGCAATGAGCAGTTCTTC.

This clone was detected only once. This chain links TRBV11-2 with TRBJ2-7; 12 bases agree with TRBD2. The CDR3 covers 15 residues. Trimming cost V 5 bases and J 1 base; bases outside gene matches: 3. Germline CDR1 reads SGHAT; CDR2 reads FQNNGV. CDR3 region: CASSRGTSGSYEQYF. The CDR3 nucleotides read TGTGCCAGCAGCCGAGGGACTAGCGGGTCCTACGAGCAGTACTTC.

This clone was observed a handful of times. CDR3 nucleotides: TGTGCCAGCAGATTCCGCACCGGGGAGCTGTTTTTT. Its translation is CASRFRTGELFF. This sequence joins TRBV27 and TRBJ2-2; no definite D call. The CDR3 consists of 12 residues. V dropped 6 bases and J dropped 4 bases, with 6 bases sitting between them. Germline CDR1 is MNHEY and CDR2 is SMNVEV (reference sequence).

V is TRBV29-1 and J is TRBJ2-5; possible D gene TRBD1, 7 bases. In germline, CDR1 is SQVTM, CDR2 ANQGSEA. V dropped 7 bases and J dropped 4 bases, with 13 bases sitting between them. The CDR3 totals 12 residues. The chain's CDR3 is CSGQGGGETQYF. The CDR3 DNA reads as TGCAGCGGCCAGGGGGGAGGAGAGACCCAGTACTTC.

This chain links TRBV19 with TRBJ1-1; TRBD1 matches at 7 bases. The CDR3 runs 14 residues. After removal of 1 base from V and 6 bases from J, the junction contained 5 bases not matched to a gene. Germline values: CDR1 LNHDA, CDR2 SQIVND (reference sequence). CDR3 coding DNA: TGTGCCAGTAGTATAGGGACAGGAGGCCCTGAAGCTTTCTTT. This translates into CASSIGTGGPEAFF.

The chain has TRBV7-2 and TRBJ2-3, with TRBD2 identical over 8 bases. The V gene's germline CDR1 is SGHTA and CDR2 FQGNSA. The CDR3 is 15 amino acids. The V gene end was trimmed by 5 bases and the J gene end by 5 bases; junction bases not matched to a gene: 9. The CDR3 reads CASSARLASEDTQYF. CDR3 nucleotide sequence: TGTGCCAGCAGCGCCAGACTAGCGAGCGAAGATACGCAGTATTTT.

This chain links TRBV6-2 or TRBV6-3 with TRBJ2-7; the D gene is possibly TRBD2 (5 bases). Germline CDR1 MNHEY, CDR2 SVGEGT. CDR3 length equals 17 residues. Trimming left V 4 bases short and J 2 bases short, with 21 bases between. Written as DNA, the CDR3 is TGTGCCAGCAGTTCTATAGCCCGGAGGCCGGATGCCTACGAGCAGTACTTC. It codes for CASSSIARRPDAYEQYF.

The CDR3 sequence is CASSLTGTYGYTF. In DNA, the CDR3 is TGTGCCAGCAGTTTGACAGGGACCTATGGCTACACCTTC. The V and J genes are TRBV27 and TRBJ1-2; 7 bases line up with TRBD1. With 3 bases clipped from V and 4 bases from J, the junction kept 2 bases outside the gene matches. CDR3 length: 13 residues. Germline CDR1 is MNHEY and CDR2 is SMNVEV (reference sequence).

V and J are TRBV11-2 and TRBJ2-4, with 8 positions matching TRBD1. The V gene end was trimmed by 6 bases and the J gene end by 0 bases; junction bases not matched to a gene: 10. Per the germline V gene, CDR1 is SGHAT and CDR2 is FQNNGV. There are 17 residues in the CDR3. This CDR3 is CASRSPVDRVAKNIQYF. The CDR3 bases are TGTGCCAGCAGGTCGCCGGTGGACAGGGTAGCCAAAAACATTCAGTACTTC.

The chain combines TRBV18 with TRBJ1-5; D not certain. Germline values: CDR1 KGHSH, CDR2 LQKENI. The CDR3 totals 14 residues. Trimming took 3 bases from V and 7 from J, leaving 13 bases between them. CDR3 sequence reads: CASSPAAGSQPQHF. The CDR3 coding sequence is TGTGCCAGCTCACCCGCGGCTGGTTCCCAGCCCCAGCATTTT. The variable domain in full, with the rest retrieved from reference TRBV18 and TRBJ1-5, is NAGVMQNPRHLVRRRGQEARLRCSPMKGHSHVYWYRQLPEEGLKFMVYLQKENIIDESGMPKERFSAEFPKEGPSILRIQQVVRGDSAAYFCASSPAAGSQPQHFGDGTRLSIL.